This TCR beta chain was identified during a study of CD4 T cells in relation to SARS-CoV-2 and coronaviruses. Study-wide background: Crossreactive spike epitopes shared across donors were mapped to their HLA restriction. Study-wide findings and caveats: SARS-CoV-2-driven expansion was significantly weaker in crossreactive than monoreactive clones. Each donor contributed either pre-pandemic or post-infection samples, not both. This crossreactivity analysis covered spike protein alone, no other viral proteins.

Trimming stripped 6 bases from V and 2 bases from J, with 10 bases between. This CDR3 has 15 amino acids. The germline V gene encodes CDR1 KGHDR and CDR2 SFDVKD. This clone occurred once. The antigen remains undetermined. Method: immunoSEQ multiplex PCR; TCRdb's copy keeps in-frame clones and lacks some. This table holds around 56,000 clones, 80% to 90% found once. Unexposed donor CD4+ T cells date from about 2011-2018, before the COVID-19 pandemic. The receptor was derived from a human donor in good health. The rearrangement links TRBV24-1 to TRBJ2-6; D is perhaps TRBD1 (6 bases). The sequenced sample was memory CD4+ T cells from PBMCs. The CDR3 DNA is TGTGCCACCAGTCCAGCAGGGGCTGGGGCCAACGTCCTGACTTTC. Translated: CATSPAGAGANVLTF.